The sequence of this T cell receptor beta chain was determined in a study of T cells in Graves' hyperthyroidism and ophthalmopathy. Study summary: Peripheral blood was obtained at initial diagnosis, preceding any treatment.

TCR beta CDR3 region amplification was performed from RNA transcripts. Primed by the HTBI set, a first-round RT-PCR was run on the TCR CDR3. From the multiplex PCR reads, TCRdb called clonotypes with MiXCR, one entry per CDR3 protein. This table has 700,000 or so distinct CDR3 sequences, about 15% appearing once. Trimming took 2 bases from V and 10 from J, leaving 17 bases between them. The CDR3 covers 13 residues. The V gene's germline CDR1 is DFQATT and CDR2 SNEGSKA (reference sequence). The rearrangement joins TRBV20-1 to TRBJ1-1, with no clear D. The sequence came from a man between 18 and 29 years old with Graves' hyperthyroidism. The sequencing sample was made of blood. The CDR3: CSARSAPALRAFF. CDR3 DNA: TGCAGTGCTAGATCCGCTCCGGCCCTGAGAGCTTTCTTT.